This TCR beta chain was sequenced in a study of cytomegalovirus exposure and HLA in healthy donors. Study results and limitations: Later analysis identified a missense DCLRE1C variant that was linked to TCR beta V- and J-gene trimming. High sensitivity and specificity were reportedly achieved when the classifier diagnosed cytomegalovirus status. Common viral pathogens (according to a later analysis) appeared linked to several of the most significant clusters.

This clone appeared a single time. Its antigen is as yet unknown. The CDR3 spans 13 residues. V gave up 5 bases and J gave up 7 bases, with 15 bases separating them. Germline V CDR1 and CDR2: SGHNT, YENEEA. PCR amplification relied on 60 Vbeta primers (plus 13 Jbeta primers). Assay: immunoSEQ multiplex PCR; the TCRdb copy retains only in-frame clones and omits some. Among 100,000 to 150,000 clones listed, roughly 74% were seen once. The sequencing input was PBMCs. The origin of this receptor is a woman aged 50 to 60 in good health and CMV-seropositive. The chain joins TRBV11-3 to TRBJ2-7; tentatively, D is TRBD2 (6 bases). The CDR3 sequence is CASSPATRGEQYF. DNA of the CDR3: TGTGCCAGCAGCCCGGCGACTAGAGGTGAGCAGTACTTC.